The T cell receptor (beta chain) under discussion was sequenced for a study of T-cell memory formation after mild COVID-19. Study-wide context: TCR clusters were largely donor specific.

Germline CDR1 reads DFQATT; CDR2 reads SNEGSKA (reference sequence). V lost 3 bases, J lost 0 bases, and 4 bases stayed unmatched. The CDR3 sequence is 15 residues long. Via MiXCR, TCRdb re-called the 5' RACE reads, giving one row per CDR3 protein. The sample has 410,000 or so distinct CDR3 sequences, more than 20% seen once. This sequence joins TRBV20-1 and TRBJ2-1; 8 bases are a match to TRBD2. The receptor's source is an adult woman who had mild COVID-19 (a few samples of this study predate the infection). Cell type and time point are not known. The sample comprised PBMCs or a T cell subset sorted from them (not recorded which). This CDR3 reads CSASGLAGSYNEQFF. The CDR3 bases are TGCAGTGCTAGCGGGCTAGCGGGCTCCTACAATGAGCAGTTCTTC.